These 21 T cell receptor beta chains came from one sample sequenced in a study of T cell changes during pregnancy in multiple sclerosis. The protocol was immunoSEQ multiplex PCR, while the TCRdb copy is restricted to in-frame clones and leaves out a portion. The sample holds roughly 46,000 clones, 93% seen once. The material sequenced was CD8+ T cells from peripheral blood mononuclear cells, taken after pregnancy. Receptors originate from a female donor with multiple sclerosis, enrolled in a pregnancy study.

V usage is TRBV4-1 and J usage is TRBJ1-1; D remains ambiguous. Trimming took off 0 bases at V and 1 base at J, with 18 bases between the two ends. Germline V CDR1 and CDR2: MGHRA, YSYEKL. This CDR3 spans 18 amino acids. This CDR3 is CASSQEPQTATGNTEAFF. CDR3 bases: TGCGCCAGCAGCCAAGAACCCCAAACCGCGACGGGGAACACTGAAGCTTTCTTT.

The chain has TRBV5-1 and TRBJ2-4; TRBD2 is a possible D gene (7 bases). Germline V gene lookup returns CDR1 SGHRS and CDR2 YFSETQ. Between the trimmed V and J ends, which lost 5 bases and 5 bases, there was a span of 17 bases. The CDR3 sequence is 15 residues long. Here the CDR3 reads CASRPWGGAENIQYF. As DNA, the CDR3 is TGCGCCAGCAGACCCTGGGGGGGCGCTGAAAACATTCAGTACTTC.

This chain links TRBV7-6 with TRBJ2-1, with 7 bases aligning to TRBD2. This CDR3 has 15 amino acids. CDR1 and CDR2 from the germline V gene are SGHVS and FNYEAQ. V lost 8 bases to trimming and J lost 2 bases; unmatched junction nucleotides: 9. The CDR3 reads CASERASGAYNEQFF. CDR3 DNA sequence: TGTGCCAGCGAGAGGGCTAGCGGAGCCTACAATGAGCAGTTCTTC.

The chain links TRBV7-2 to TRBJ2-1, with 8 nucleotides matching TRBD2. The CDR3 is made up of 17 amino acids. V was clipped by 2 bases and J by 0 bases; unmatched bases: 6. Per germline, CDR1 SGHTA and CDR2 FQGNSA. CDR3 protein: CASSLLVSGSSYNEQFF. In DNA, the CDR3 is TGTGCCAGCAGCTTATTAGTCAGCGGGAGCTCCTACAATGAGCAGTTCTTC.

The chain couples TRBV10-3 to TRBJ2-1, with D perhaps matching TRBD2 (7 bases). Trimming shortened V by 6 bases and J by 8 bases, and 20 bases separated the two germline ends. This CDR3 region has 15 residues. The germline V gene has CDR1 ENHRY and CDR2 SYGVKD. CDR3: CAIRGATGGRDEQFF. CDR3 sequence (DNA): TGTGCCATCAGGGGAGCAACGGGGGGCCGGGATGAGCAGTTCTTC.

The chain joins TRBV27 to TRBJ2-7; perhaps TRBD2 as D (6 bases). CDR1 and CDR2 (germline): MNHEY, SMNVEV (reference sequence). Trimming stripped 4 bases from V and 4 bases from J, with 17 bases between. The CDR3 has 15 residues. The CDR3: CASSYGTGVLYEQYF. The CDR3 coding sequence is TGTGCCAGCAGTTATGGAACGGGAGTGCTGTACGAGCAGTACTTC.

The DNA of the CDR3 is TGTGCCAGCAGCCAAGCGAGCGGGGGGGCCTACGAGCAGTACTTC. Translated: CASSQASGGAYEQYF. The rearrangement joins TRBV4-2 to TRBJ2-7, with 10 bases that match TRBD2. Germline values: CDR1 LGHNA, CDR2 YNFKEQ. The CDR3 totals 15 residues. V shed 1 base, J shed 2 bases, and the junction held 2 bases outside the gene matches.

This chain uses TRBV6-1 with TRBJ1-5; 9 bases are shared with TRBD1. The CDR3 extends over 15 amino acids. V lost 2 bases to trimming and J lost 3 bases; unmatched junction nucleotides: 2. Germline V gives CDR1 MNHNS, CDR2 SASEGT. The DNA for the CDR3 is TGTGCCAGCAGTGAAAGGACAGGGGTCAATCAGCCCCAGCATTTT. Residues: CASSERTGVNQPQHF.

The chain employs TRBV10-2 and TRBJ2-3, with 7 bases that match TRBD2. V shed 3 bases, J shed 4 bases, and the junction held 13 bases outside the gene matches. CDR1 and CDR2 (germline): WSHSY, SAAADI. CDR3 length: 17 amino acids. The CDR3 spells CASSDFDPSGNADTQYF. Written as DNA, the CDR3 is TGCGCCAGCAGTGATTTTGACCCTAGCGGCAACGCAGATACGCAGTATTTT.

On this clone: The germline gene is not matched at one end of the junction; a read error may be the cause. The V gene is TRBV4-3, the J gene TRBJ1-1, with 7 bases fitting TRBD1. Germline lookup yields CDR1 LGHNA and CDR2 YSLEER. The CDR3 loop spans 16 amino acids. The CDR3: CASSPGTAQGNTETFF. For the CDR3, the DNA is TGCGCCAGCAGCCCGGGGACAGCCCAAGGGAACACTGAAACTTTCTTT.

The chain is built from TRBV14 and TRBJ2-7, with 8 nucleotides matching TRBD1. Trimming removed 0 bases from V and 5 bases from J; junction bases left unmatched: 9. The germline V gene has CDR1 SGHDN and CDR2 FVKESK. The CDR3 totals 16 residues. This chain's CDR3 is CASSQDVDRGHHEQYF. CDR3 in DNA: TGTGCCAGCAGCCAAGACGTCGACAGGGGTCACCACGAGCAGTACTTC.

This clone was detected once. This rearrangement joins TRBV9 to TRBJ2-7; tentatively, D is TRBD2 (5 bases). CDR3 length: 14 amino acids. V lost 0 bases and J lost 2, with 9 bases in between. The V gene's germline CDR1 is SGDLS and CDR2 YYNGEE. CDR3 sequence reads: CASSVDEGTYEQYF. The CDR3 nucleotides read TGTGCCAGCAGCGTAGACGAGGGTACCTACGAGCAGTACTTC. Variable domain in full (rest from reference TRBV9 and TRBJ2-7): DSGVTQTPKHLITATGQRVTLRCSPRSGDLSVYWYQQSLDQGLQFLIQYYNGEERAKGNILERFSAQQFPDLHSELNLSSLELGDSALYFCASSVDEGTYEQYFGPGTRLTVT.

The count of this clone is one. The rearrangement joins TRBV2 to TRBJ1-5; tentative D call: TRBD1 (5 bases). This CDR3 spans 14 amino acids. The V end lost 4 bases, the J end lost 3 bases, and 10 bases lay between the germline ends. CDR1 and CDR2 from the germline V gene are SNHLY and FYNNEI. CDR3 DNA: TGTGCCAGCAGTGCTCAGGGATACAATCAGCCCCAGCATTTT. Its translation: CASSAQGYNQPQHF. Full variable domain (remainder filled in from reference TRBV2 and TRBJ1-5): EPEVTQTPSHQVTQMGQEVILRCVPISNHLYFYWYRQILGQKVEFLVSFYNNEISEKSEIFDDQFSVERPDGSNFTLKIRSTKLEDSAMYFCASSAQGYNQPQHFGDGTRLSIL.

The CDR3 DNA follows: TGCAGCGTTGAATTCGAGCGGGTTTACGAGCAGTACTTC. Its protein product is CSVEFERVYEQYF. The chain links TRBV29-1 to TRBJ2-5, with D possibly being TRBD2 (6 bases). TRBJ2-7 explains the end of the DNA better; the J call may be wrong. This CDR3 comprises 13 residues. The V gene's germline CDR1 is SQVTM and CDR2 ANQGSEA.

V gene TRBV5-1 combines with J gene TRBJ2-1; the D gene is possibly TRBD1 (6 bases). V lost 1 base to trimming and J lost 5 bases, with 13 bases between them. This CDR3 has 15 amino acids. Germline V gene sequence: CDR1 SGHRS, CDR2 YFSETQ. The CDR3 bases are TGCGCCAGCAGCTTGACACAGGGCAGGAACAATGAGCAGTTCTTC. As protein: CASSLTQGRNNEQFF.

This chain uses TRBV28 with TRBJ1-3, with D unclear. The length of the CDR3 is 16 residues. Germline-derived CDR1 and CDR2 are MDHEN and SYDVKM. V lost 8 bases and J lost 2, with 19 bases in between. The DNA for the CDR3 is TGTGCCAGCTCCTATCGTACGACAAGCCCTGGAAACACCATATATTTT. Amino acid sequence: CASSYRTTSPGNTIYF.

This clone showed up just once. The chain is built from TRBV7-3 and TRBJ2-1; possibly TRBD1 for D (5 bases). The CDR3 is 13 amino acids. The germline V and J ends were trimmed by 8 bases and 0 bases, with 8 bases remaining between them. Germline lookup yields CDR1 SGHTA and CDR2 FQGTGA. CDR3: CASGQGSYNEQFF. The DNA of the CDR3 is TGTGCCAGCGGGCAGGGCTCCTACAATGAGCAGTTCTTC.

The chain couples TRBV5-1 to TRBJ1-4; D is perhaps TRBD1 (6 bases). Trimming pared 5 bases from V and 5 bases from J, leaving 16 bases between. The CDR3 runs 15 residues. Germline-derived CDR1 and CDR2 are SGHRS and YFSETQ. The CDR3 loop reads CASSLSLQGNEKLFF. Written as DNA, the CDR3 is TGCGCCAGCAGTTTATCCTTACAGGGAAATGAAAAACTGTTTTTT. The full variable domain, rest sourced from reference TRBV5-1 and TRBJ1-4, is KAGVTQTPRYLIKTRGQQVTLSCSPISGHRSVSWYQQTPGQGLQFLFEYFSETQRNKGNFPGRFSGRQFSNSRSEMNVSTLELGDSALYLCASSLSLQGNEKLFFGSGTQLSVL.

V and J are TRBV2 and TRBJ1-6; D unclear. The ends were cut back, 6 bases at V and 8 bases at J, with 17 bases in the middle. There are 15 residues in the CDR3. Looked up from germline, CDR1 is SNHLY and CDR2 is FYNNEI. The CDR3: CASRRGLGRDSPLHF. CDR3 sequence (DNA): TGTGCCAGCAGACGAGGACTCGGTCGGGATTCACCCCTCCACTTT.

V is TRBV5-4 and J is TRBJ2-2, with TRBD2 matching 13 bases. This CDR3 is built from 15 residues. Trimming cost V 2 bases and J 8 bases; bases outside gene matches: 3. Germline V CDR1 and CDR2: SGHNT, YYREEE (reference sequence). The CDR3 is CASSFGLAGVGELFF. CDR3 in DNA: TGTGCCAGCAGCTTCGGACTAGCGGGAGTGGGGGAGCTGTTTTTT.

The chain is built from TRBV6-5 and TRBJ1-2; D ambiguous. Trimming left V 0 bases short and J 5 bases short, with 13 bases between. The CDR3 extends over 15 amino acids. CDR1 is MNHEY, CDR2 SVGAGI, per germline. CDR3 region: CASSYSPETRYGYTF. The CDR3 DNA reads TGTGCCAGCAGTTACTCACCCGAGACAAGATATGGCTACACCTTC.